The rows below give T cell receptor beta chains drawn from one sample of a study of T cell responses to AZD1222 COVID-19 vaccine. Measured with immunoSEQ multiplex PCR; TCRdb has only the in-frame clones, and not every one. The data hold around 110,000 clones, with roughly 93% observed a single time. Sequencing used peripheral blood, obtained on day 0 of AZD1222 vaccination. These receptors were taken from an adult in good health. Both conserved end residues are part of each CDR3. The D gene is left open where the match is weak.

len: 14; v_gene: TRBV28; j_gene: TRBJ2-1; d_gene: .; CDR3aa: CASSFSALRNEQFF
len: 16; v_gene: TRBV28; j_gene: TRBJ2-7; d_gene: TRBD2; CDR3aa: CASSLPTSGRRDEQYF
len: 13; v_gene: TRBV10-3; j_gene: TRBJ2-7; d_gene: .; CDR3aa: CAISESGSYEQYF
len: 12; v_gene: TRBV7-9; j_gene: TRBJ2-4; d_gene: .; CDR3aa: CASSLQGDIQYF
len: 15; v_gene: TRBV7-9; j_gene: TRBJ1-2; d_gene: .; CDR3aa: CASSSKGSVERGYTF
len: 13; v_gene: TRBV7-9; j_gene: TRBJ2-7; d_gene: .; CDR3aa: CASSFDNHYEQYF
len: 12; v_gene: TRBV5-8; j_gene: TRBJ2-5; d_gene: .; CDR3aa: CASSLDQETQYF
len: 12; v_gene: TRBV12-3/TRBV12-4; j_gene: TRBJ2-7; d_gene: TRBD2; CDR3aa: CASSLSGEEQYF
len: 13; v_gene: TRBV14; j_gene: TRBJ2-7; d_gene: .; CDR3aa: CASSPRTFSEQYF
len: 16; v_gene: TRBV9; j_gene: TRBJ1-2; d_gene: TRBD1; CDR3aa: CASSATGTGGSYGYTF
len: 16; v_gene: TRBV5-1; j_gene: TRBJ1-6; d_gene: TRBD1; CDR3aa: CASSLVDRGYNSPLHF
len: 15; v_gene: TRBV19; j_gene: TRBJ1-5; d_gene: .; CDR3aa: CASSNRQSSNQPQHF